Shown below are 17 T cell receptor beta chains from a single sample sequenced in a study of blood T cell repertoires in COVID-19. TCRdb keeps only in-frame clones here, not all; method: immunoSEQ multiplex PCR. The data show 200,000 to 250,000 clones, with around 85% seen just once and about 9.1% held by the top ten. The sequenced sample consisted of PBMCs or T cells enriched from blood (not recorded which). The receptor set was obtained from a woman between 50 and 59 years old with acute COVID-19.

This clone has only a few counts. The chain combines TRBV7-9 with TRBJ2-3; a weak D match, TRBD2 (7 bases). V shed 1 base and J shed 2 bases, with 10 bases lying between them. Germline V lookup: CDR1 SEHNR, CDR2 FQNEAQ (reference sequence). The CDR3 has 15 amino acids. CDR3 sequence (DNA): TGTGCCAGCAGCTTAGTGGGGGGGCCCACAGATACGCAGTATTTT. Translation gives CASSLVGGPTDTQYF.

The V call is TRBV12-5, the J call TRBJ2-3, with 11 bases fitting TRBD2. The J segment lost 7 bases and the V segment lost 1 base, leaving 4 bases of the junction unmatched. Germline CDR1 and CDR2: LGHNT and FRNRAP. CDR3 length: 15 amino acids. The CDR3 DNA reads TGTGCTAGTGGTTTGGGTAGCGGGGGGGCGAATACGCAGTATTTT. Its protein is CASGLGSGGANTQYF. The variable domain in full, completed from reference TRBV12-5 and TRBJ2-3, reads DARVTQTPRHKVTEMGQEVTMRCQPILGHNTVFWYRQTMMQGLELLAYFRNRAPLDDSGMPKDRFSAEMPDATLATLKIQPSEPRDSAVYFCASGLGSGGANTQYFGPGTRLTVL.

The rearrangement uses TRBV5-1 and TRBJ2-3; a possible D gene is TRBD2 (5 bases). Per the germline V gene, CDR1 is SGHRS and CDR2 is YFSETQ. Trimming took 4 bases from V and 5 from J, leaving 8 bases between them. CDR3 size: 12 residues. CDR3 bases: TGCGCCAGCAGCCCCGAGGGAGATACGCAGTATTTT. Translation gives CASSPEGDTQYF. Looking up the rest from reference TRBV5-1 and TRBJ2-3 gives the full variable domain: KAGVTQTPRYLIKTRGQQVTLSCSPISGHRSVSWYQQTPGQGLQFLFEYFSETQRNKGNFPGRFSGRQFSNSRSEMNVSTLELGDSALYLCASSPEGDTQYFGPGTRLTVL.

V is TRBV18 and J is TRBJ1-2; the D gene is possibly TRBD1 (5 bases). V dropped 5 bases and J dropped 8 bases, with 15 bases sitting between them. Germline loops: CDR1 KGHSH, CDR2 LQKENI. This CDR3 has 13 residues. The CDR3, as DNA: TGTGCCAGCTCATCCGGCAGGGATGGCGGCTACACCTTC. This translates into CASSSGRDGGYTF.

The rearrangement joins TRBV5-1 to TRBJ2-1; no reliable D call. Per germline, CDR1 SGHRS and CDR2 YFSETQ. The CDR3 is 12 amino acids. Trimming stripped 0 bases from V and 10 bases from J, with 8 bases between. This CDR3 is CASSLVRSEQFF. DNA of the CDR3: TGCGCCAGCAGCTTGGTAAGGAGCGAGCAGTTCTTC.

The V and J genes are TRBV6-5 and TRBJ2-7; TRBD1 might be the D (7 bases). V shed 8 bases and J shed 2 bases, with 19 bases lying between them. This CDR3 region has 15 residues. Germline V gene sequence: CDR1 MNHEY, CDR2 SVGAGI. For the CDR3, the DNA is TGTGCCAGCGCCCCCACCGTCAGGGGGGCCTACGAGCAGTACTTC. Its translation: CASAPTVRGAYEQYF.

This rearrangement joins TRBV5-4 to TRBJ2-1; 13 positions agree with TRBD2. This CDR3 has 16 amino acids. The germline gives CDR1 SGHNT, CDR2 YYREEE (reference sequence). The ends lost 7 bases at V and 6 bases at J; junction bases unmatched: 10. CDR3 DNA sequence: TGTGCCAGCGGGGGACTAGCGGGGTATTCGTCCAATGAGCAGTTCTTC. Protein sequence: CASGGLAGYSSNEQFF.

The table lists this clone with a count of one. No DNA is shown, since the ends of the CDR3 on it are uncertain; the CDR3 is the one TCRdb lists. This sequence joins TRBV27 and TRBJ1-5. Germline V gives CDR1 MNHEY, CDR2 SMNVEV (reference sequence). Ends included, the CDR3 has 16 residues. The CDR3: CASILEGSFRCQPQHF.

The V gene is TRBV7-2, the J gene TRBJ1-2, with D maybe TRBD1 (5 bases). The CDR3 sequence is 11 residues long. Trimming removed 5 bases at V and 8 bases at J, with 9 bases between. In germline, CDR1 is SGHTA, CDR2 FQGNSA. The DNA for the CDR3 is TGTGCCAGCAGCCGGGGGGAGGGCTACACCTTC. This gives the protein CASSRGEGYTF.

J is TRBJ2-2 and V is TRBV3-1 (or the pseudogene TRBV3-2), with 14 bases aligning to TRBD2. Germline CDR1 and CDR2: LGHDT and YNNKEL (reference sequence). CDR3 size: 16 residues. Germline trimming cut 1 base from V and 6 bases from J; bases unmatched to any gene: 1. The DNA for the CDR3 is TGTGCCAGCAGCCAAGGACTAGCGGGGGGGCCCGGGGAGCTGTTTTTT. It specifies CASSQGLAGGPGELFF.

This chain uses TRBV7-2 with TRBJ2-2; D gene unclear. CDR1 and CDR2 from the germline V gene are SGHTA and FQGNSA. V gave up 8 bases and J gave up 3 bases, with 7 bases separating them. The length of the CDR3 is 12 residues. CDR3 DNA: TGTGCCAGCCGACGGGACACCGGGGAGCTGTTTTTT. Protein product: CASRRDTGELFF.

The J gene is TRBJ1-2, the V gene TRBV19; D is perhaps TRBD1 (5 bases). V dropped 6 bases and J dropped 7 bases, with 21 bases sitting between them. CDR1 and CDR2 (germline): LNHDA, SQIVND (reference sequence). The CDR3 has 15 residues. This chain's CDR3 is CASSATAGVRAGYTF. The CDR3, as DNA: TGTGCCAGTAGCGCCACGGCGGGGGTCCGGGCTGGCTACACCTTC.

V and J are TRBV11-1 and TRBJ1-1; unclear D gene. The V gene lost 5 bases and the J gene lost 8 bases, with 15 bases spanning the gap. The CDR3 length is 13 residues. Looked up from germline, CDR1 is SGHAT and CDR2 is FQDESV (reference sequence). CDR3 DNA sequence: TGTGCCAGCAGCCCATACCTGGGCAGGGAAGCTTTCTTT. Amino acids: CASSPYLGREAFF.

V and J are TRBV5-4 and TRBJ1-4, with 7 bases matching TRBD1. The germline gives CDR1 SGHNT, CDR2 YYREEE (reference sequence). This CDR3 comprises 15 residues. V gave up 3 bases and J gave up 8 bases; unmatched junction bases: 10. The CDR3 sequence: CASSSATGLSEKLFF. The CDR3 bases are TGTGCCAGCAGCTCCGCGACAGGGCTTAGCGAAAAACTGTTTTTT.

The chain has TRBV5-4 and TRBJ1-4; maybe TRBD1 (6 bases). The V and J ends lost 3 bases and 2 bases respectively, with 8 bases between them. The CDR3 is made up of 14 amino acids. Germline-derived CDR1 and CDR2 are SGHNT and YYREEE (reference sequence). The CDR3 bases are TGTGCCAGCAGCTCAACAGGGACTAATGAAAAACTGTTTTTT. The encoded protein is CASSSTGTNEKLFF.

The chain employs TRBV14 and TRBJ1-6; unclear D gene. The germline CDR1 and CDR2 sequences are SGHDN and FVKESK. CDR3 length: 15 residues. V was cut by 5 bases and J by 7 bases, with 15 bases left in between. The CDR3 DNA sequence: TGTGCCAGCAGCGACCGGCGGGCGGCAAATTCACCCCTCCACTTT. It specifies CASSDRRAANSPLHF.

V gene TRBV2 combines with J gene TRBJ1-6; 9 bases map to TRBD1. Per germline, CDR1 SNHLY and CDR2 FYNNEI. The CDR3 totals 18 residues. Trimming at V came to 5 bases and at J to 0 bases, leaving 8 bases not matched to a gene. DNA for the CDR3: TGTGCCAGCAGTCTAGACAGGGGGAGCGTCTCCTATAATTCACCCCTCCACTTT. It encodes CASSLDRGSVSYNSPLHF. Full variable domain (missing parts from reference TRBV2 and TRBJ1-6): EPEVTQTPSHQVTQMGQEVILRCVPISNHLYFYWYRQILGQKVEFLVSFYNNEISEKSEIFDDQFSVERPDGSNFTLKIRSTKLEDSAMYFCASSLDRGSVSYNSPLHFGNGTRLTVT.